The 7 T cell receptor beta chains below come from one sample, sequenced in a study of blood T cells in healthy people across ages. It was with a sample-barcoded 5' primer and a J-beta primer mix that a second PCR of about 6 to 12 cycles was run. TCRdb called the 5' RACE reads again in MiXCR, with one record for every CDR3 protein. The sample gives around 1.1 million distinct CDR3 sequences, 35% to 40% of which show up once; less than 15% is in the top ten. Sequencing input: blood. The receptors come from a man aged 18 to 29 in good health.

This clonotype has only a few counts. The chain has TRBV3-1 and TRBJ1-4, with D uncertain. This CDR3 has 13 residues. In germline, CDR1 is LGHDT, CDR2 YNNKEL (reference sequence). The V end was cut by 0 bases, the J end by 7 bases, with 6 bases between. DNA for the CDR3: TGTGCCAGCAGCCAAGATGGCCTTGAAAAACTGTTTTTT. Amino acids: CASSQDGLEKLFF.

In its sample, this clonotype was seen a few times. The CDR3: CSVEDLGLGYTF. The CDR3 DNA reads as TGCAGCGTTGAAGATCTTGGGCTAGGCTACACCTTC. The rearrangement uses TRBV29-1 and TRBJ1-2; D not certain. Trimming left V 0 bases short and J 8 bases short, with 10 bases between. Germline lookup yields CDR1 SQVTM and CDR2 ANQGSEA. There are 12 residues in the CDR3.

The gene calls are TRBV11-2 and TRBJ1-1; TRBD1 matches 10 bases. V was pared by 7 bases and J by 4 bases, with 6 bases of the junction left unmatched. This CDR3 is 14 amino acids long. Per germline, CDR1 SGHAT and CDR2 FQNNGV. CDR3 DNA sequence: TGTGCCAGCATCAAGGACAGGGGGTCCACTGAAGCTTTCTTT. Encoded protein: CASIKDRGSTEAFF.

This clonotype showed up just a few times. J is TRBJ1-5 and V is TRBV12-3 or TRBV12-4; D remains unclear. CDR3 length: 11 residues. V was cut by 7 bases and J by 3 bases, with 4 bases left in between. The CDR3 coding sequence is TGTGCCAGCACCCCCAATCAGCCCCAGCATTTT. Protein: CASTPNQPQHF.

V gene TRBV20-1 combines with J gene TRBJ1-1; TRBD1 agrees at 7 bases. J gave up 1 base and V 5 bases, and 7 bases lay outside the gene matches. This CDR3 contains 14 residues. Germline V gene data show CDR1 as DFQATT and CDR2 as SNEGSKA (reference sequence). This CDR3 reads CSARLGQWNTEAFF. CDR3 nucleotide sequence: TGCAGTGCTCGTTTGGGACAGTGGAACACTGAAGCTTTCTTT.

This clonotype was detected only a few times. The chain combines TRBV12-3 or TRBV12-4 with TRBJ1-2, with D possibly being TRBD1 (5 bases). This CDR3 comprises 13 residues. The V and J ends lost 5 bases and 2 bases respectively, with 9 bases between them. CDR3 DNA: TGTGCCAGCAGTGGGGGGGAGAACTATGGCTACACCTTC. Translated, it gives CASSGGENYGYTF.

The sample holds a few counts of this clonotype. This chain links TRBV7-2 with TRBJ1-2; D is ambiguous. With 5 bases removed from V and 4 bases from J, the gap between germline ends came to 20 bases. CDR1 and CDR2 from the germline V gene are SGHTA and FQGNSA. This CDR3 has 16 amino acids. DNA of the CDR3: TGTGCCAGCAGCCCCGGGTTCAGTTTGTATAGCTATGGCTACACCTTC. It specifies CASSPGFSLYSYGYTF.